This T cell receptor beta chain was profiled in a study of blood T cell repertoires in COVID-19. Overall study context: T cells, B-cell-depleted T cells, or PBMCs supplied cDNA or gDNA.

Clones were sequenced by immunoSEQ multiplex PCR, and TCRdb holds only the in-frame ones, with some missing. The sample shows roughly 200,000 clones, roughly 88% of them seen only once. V shed 1 base, J shed 10 bases, and the junction held 7 bases outside the gene matches. Per the germline V gene, CDR1 is LNHDA and CDR2 is SQIVND (reference sequence). The CDR3 extends over 15 amino acids. Sequencing used peripheral blood. This clonotype originated in a man younger than 35 with active or convalescent COVID-19. The chain employs TRBV19 and TRBJ2-1; TRBD2 agrees at 10 bases. For the CDR3, the DNA is TGTGCCAGTAGTATAGTCTCTAGCGGGAGAGGCGAGCAGTTCTTC. It translates to CASSIVSSGRGEQFF.